This T cell receptor (beta chain) appears in the sequencing data of a study of CD8 T cells in Susac syndrome. The V gene's germline CDR1 is SGHVS and CDR2 FNYEAQ. The CDR3 sequence is 13 residues long. V lost 6 bases to trimming and J lost 6 bases, with 9 bases between them. It was with random hexamers that roughly 0.45 to 1 ug RNA was reverse transcribed. Each CDR3 protein is one row after TCRdb ran MiXCR on the immunoSEQ multiplex PCR reads. The sample records 80,000 or so distinct CDR3 sequences, approximately 93% being singletons. Diagnostic criteria defined recently for definite or probable disease were met by the Susac syndrome patients. Both CD4+ and CD8+ T cells were negatively isolated, and TEMRA cells underwent FACS enrichment.

The chain employs TRBV7-6 and TRBJ1-6, with a possible D match to TRBD1 (5 bases). Source material: CD8+ T cells from PBMCs. The clonotype was recovered from a human donor with Susac syndrome. The CDR3 DNA reads TGTGCCAGCAGGACCGGGGGTAATTCACCCCTCCACTTT. It codes for CASRTGGNSPLHF.